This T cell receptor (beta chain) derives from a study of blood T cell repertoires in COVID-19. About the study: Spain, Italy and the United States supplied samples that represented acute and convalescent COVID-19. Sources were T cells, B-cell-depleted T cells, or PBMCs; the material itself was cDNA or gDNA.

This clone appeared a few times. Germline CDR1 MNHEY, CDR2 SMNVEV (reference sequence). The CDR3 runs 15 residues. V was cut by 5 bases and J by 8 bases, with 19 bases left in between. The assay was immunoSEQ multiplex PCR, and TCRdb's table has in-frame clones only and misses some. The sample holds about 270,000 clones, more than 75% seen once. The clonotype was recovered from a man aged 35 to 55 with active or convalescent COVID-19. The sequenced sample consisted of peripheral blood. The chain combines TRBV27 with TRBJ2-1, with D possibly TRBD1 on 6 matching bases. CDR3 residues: CASSRVETGFDEQFF. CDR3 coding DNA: TGTGCCAGCAGTCGGGTTGAGACAGGCTTCGATGAGCAGTTCTTC.